Presented here are 22 T cell receptor beta chains from one specimen sequenced in a study of beta chain features in type 1 diabetes. Regarding the study as a whole: Type 1 diabetes patients had moderately but significantly shorter TCRB CDR3s in all four CD4+ subsets.

Sequencing targeted expressed TCRB transcripts, as all isolated RNA had been reverse transcribed. The data were produced by immunoSEQ multiplex PCR, yet TCRdb's version contains in-frame clones alone and is incomplete. The data hold under 300,000 clones, with roughly 20% observed a single time. These TCRs are of unknown antigen specificity. Sequenced material: naive CD4+ T cells from blood. Receptors originate from a woman aged 40 to 50 with type 1 diabetes.

This chain links TRBV25-1 with TRBJ1-4; D gene uncertain. From germline, CDR1 is MGHDK and CDR2 SYGVNS. V shed 3 bases and J shed 3 bases, with 11 bases lying between them. The CDR3 consists of 15 residues. The CDR3 DNA sequence: TGTGCCAGCAGTGAGTCGGGTGACCCTAATGAAAAACTGTTTTTT. This sequence encodes CASSESGDPNEKLFF.

The genes are TRBV10-3 and TRBJ2-7; TRBD1 agrees at 10 bases. The CDR3 is 15 amino acids. The V gene end was trimmed by 0 bases and the J gene end by 5 bases; junction bases not matched to a gene: 4. CDR1 is ENHRY and CDR2 is SYGVKD in the germline V gene. The CDR3 nucleotides are TGTGCCATCAGTGAGTCGTGGGACAGGGGCCACGAGCAGTACTTC. Protein: CAISESWDRGHEQYF.

J is TRBJ2-1 and V is TRBV2; D perhaps matches TRBD2 (6 bases). Germline assignment: CDR1 SNHLY and CDR2 FYNNEI. The CDR3 extends over 14 amino acids. V lost 7 bases and J lost 8, with 18 bases in between. CDR3 amino acids: CASTLGEEVYEQFF. The CDR3 bases are TGTGCCAGCACCCTGGGGGAGGAGGTGTATGAGCAGTTCTTC.

This clone was seen a handful of times. The CDR3, as DNA: TGTGCCAGCAGTTCGGGGGACCAGCCCCAGCATTTT. Translation gives CASSSGDQPQHF. V is TRBV28 and J is TRBJ1-5, with D possibly being TRBD1 (5 bases). This CDR3 comprises 12 residues. V lost 4 bases to trimming and J lost 7 bases, with 8 bases between them. CDR1 MDHEN and CDR2 SYDVKM come from the germline V gene.

The table lists this clone with a few counts. The rearrangement uses TRBV29-1 and TRBJ1-1; TRBD1 aligns across 9 bases. The CDR3 is 12 amino acids. After removal of 4 bases from V and 10 bases from J, the junction contained 7 bases not matched to a gene. Germline CDR1 is SQVTM and CDR2 is ANQGSEA. CDR3 in amino acids: CSVVGADRGAFF. Here the CDR3 DNA reads TGCAGCGTTGTCGGGGCGGACAGGGGAGCTTTCTTT. Using reference TRBV29-1 and TRBJ1-1 for the parts outside the CDR3, the full variable domain is SAVISQKPSRDICQRGTSLTIQCQVDSQVTMMFWYRQQPGQSLTLIATANQGSEATYESGFVIDKFPISRPNLTFSTLTVSNMSPEDSSIYLCSVVGADRGAFFGQGTRLTVV.

This chain connects TRBV29-1 to TRBJ2-1; 9 bases fit TRBD2. Per germline, CDR1 SQVTM and CDR2 ANQGSEA. The ends lost 1 base at V and 0 bases at J; junction bases unmatched: 7. The CDR3 is made up of 17 amino acids. In nucleotides, the CDR3 is TGCAGCGTTGAAGGGGGGCGGGAGGGAAGCTCCTACAATGAGCAGTTCTTC. Encoded protein: CSVEGGREGSSYNEQFF.

Only one count was recorded for this clone. This rearrangement joins TRBV6-1 to TRBJ2-7, with TRBD2 identical over 13 bases. The trim removed 7 bases at V and 5 bases at J, leaving 8 bases unmatched. Germline V CDR1 and CDR2: MNHNS, SASEGT. The CDR3 length is 15 residues. The CDR3 bases are TGTGCCAGCAATTCTGGACTAGCGGGAGAGAACGAGCAGTACTTC. As protein: CASNSGLAGENEQYF.

The CDR3 sequence: CASSRWTGETSQYF. The CDR3 DNA follows: TGTGCCAGCAGCCGGTGGACAGGGGAGACGTCCCAGTACTTC. The genes are TRBV14 and TRBJ2-5, with 9 bases matching TRBD1. With V trimmed by 4 bases and J by 9 bases, 9 bases remained unmatched. CDR3 length: 14 residues. Germline V gene lookup returns CDR1 SGHDN and CDR2 FVKESK.

This clone was counted between two and nine times. This chain uses TRBV7-2 with TRBJ1-1, with 7 bases aligning to TRBD1. With 5 bases clipped from V and 1 base from J, the junction kept 7 bases outside the gene matches. Germline CDR1 is SGHTA and CDR2 is FQGNSA. This CDR3 has 15 residues. CDR3 residues: CASSQQGLGNTEAFF. The DNA for the CDR3 is TGTGCCAGCAGCCAACAGGGGCTGGGGAACACTGAAGCTTTCTTT. The full variable domain, completed using reference TRBV7-2 and TRBJ1-1, is GAGVSQSPSNKVTEKGKDVELRCDPISGHTALYWYRQSLGQGLEFLIYFQGNSAPDKSGLPSDRFSAERTGGSVSTLTIQRTQQEDSAVYLCASSQQGLGNTEAFFGQGTRLTVV.

In this sample, this clone turned up a few times. V is TRBV30 and J is TRBJ2-3, with TRBD1 as a possible D gene (6 bases). Germline V gene sequence: CDR1 GTSNPN, CDR2 SVGIG (reference sequence). CDR3 length equals 13 residues. The V end was cut by 3 bases, the J end by 4 bases, with 11 bases between. The CDR3 is CAWRRKGADTQYF. The DNA for the CDR3 is TGTGCCTGGAGGCGGAAGGGGGCAGATACGCAGTATTTT.

This clone was recorded a few times. The chain is built from TRBV5-6 and TRBJ2-7; 7 bases align to TRBD1. The CDR3 loop spans 16 amino acids. Germline values: CDR1 SGHDT, CDR2 YYEEEE. The V segment lost 6 bases and the J segment 0 bases; nucleotides outside the gene matches: 12. The CDR3 reads CASTYRGPAYSYEQYF. DNA for the CDR3: TGTGCCAGCACCTACAGGGGTCCGGCCTACTCCTACGAGCAGTACTTC.

The chain links TRBV5-4 to TRBJ2-2; no reliable D call. CDR1 SGHNT and CDR2 YYREEE come from the germline V gene (reference sequence). This CDR3 spans 12 amino acids. Trimming shortened V by 5 bases and J by 6 bases, and 8 bases separated the two germline ends. CDR3 coding DNA: TGTGCCAGCAGACCGCCGGCCGGGGAGCTGTTTTTT. This translates into CASRPPAGELFF.

The chain carries TRBV10-3 and TRBJ1-1, with a weak D call TRBD1 (5 bases). The CDR3 contains 13 residues. Trimming shortened V by 6 bases and J by 1 base, and 9 bases separated the two germline ends. The germline gives CDR1 ENHRY, CDR2 SYGVKD. CDR3 coding DNA: TGTGCCATCAGGGGGGACTCGAACACTGAAGCTTTCTTT. This codes for CAIRGDSNTEAFF.

This chain's CDR3 is CASSLRAGQAYEQYF. The CDR3 region has the DNA TGTGCCAGCAGCTTAAGAGCGGGGCAAGCCTACGAGCAGTACTTC. V and J are TRBV7-3 and TRBJ2-7, with 7 bases that match TRBD2. The CDR3 runs 15 residues. Germline CDR1 SGHTA, CDR2 FQGTGA. V lost 1 base, J lost 2 bases, and 5 bases stayed unmatched.

This clone has only a few counts. The genes are TRBV7-3 and TRBJ2-1; 13 bases align to TRBD2. The germline V gene has CDR1 SGHTA and CDR2 FQGTGA. J was trimmed by 12 bases and V by 5 bases; bases with no gene match: 10. The CDR3 runs 15 residues. The DNA for the CDR3 is TGTGCCAGCAGCGCCTTAGGACTAGCGGGAGCGCGGCAGTTCTTC. This encodes CASSALGLAGARQFF.

This clone was picked up a small number of times. J is TRBJ2-7 and V is TRBV28, with 7 nucleotides matching TRBD1. Unmatched junction bases numbered 6, after V lost 5 bases and J lost 2 bases. The CDR3 consists of 14 residues. Germline-derived CDR1 and CDR2 are MDHEN and SYDVKM. The CDR3 coding sequence is TGTGCCAGCAGTCGGACAGGAGTTACCTACGAGCAGTACTTC. It yields the protein CASSRTGVTYEQYF.

The chain couples TRBV7-2 to TRBJ2-2, with 7 positions matching TRBD2. Trimming at V came to 4 bases and at J to 5 bases, leaving 4 bases not matched to a gene. Germline V gene lookup returns CDR1 SGHTA and CDR2 FQGNSA. The CDR3 loop spans 14 amino acids. The CDR3 region has the DNA TGTGCCAGCAGCTCGGGACTACCTACCGGGGAGCTGTTTTTT. Amino acids: CASSSGLPTGELFF.

V usage is TRBV5-1 and J usage is TRBJ1-4, with D possibly TRBD1 on 5 matching bases. CDR1 SGHRS and CDR2 YFSETQ come from the germline V gene. Trimming pared 0 bases from V and 4 bases from J, leaving 10 bases between. This CDR3 has 15 residues. The chain's CDR3 is CASSLVGAVNEKLFF. Here the CDR3 DNA reads TGCGCCAGCAGCTTGGTAGGGGCTGTTAATGAAAAACTGTTTTTT.

The genes are TRBV9 and TRBJ2-2; 11 nucleotides align to TRBD2. The length of the CDR3 is 15 residues. Germline CDR1 is SGDLS and CDR2 is YYNGEE. V lost 4 bases, J lost 6 bases, and 5 bases stayed unmatched. This CDR3 reads CASSPRLAGSGELFF. As DNA, the CDR3 is TGTGCCAGCAGCCCCCGACTAGCGGGGTCCGGGGAGCTGTTTTTT.

The chain uses TRBV6-6 and TRBJ2-7, with D possibly being TRBD2 (5 bases). V was cut by 3 bases and J by 6 bases, with 15 bases left in between. This CDR3 is built from 14 residues. CDR1 MNHNY and CDR2 SVGAGI come from the germline V gene (reference sequence). This CDR3 reads CASSYTRVVGEQYF. In nucleotides, the CDR3 is TGTGCCAGCAGTTATACTAGAGTCGTAGGCGAGCAGTACTTC.

The chain employs TRBV6-6 and TRBJ1-1, with D possibly being TRBD1 (5 bases). Trimming stripped 6 bases from V and 8 bases from J, with 22 bases between. CDR1 and CDR2 from the germline V gene are MNHNY and SVGAGI (reference sequence). The CDR3 loop spans 15 amino acids. CDR3 in DNA: TGTGCCAGCAGCTCGGGAGGGCGGGGGAGGTCCGAAGCTTTCTTT. Translated, it gives CASSSGGRGRSEAFF.

The rearrangement joins TRBV9 to TRBJ1-4, with TRBD1 as a possible D gene (5 bases). V lost 0 bases and J lost 7, with 13 bases in between. Germline V gene data show CDR1 as SGDLS and CDR2 as YYNGEE. The CDR3 spans 15 residues. The CDR3 reads CASSVAGGGGEKLFF. CDR3 coding DNA: TGTGCCAGCAGCGTAGCCGGGGGAGGAGGTGAAAAACTGTTTTTT. The full variable domain, rest sourced from reference TRBV9 and TRBJ1-4, is DSGVTQTPKHLITATGQRVTLRCSPRSGDLSVYWYQQSLDQGLQFLIQYYNGEERAKGNILERFSAQQFPDLHSELNLSSLELGDSALYFCASSVAGGGGEKLFFGSGTQLSVL.